The entry that follows covers one TCR beta chain sequence. The sample is drawn from a study of cytomegalovirus exposure and HLA in healthy donors. Study background: Among 150 million to 200 million T cells, an earlier analysis found about 110 million unique TCR beta sequences.

V dropped 0 bases and J dropped 3 bases, with 8 bases sitting between them. The germline V gene encodes CDR1 MNHEY and CDR2 SVGAGI. The CDR3 extends over 14 amino acids. The PCR made use of 60 Vbeta and 13 Jbeta primers. The protocol was immunoSEQ multiplex PCR, while the TCRdb copy is restricted to in-frame clones and leaves out a portion. The sample carries roughly 120,000 clones, 60% to 85% recorded once. This rearrangement joins TRBV6-5 to TRBJ1-1; D perhaps matches TRBD1 (5 bases). The sequenced sample was PBMCs. The sequence was obtained from a man aged 50 or older in good health and CMV-seronegative. The CDR3 sequence: CASSYSWGDTEAFF. The DNA of the CDR3 is TGTGCCAGCAGTTACTCCTGGGGGGACACTGAAGCTTTCTTT.